One and the same sample provided the 2 T cell receptor beta chains below, sequenced in a study of T-cell memory formation after mild COVID-19. Using its own MiXCR run on the 5' RACE reads, TCRdb lists one record per CDR3 protein. The sample includes hundreds of thousands of distinct CDR3 sequences, roughly an eighth seen only once; the top ten take approximately 22%. Source material: PBMCs or a T cell subset sorted from them (not recorded which). These receptors were obtained from a man younger than 30 who had mild COVID-19 (a few samples of this study predate the infection). Cell type and time point are not known.

The gene calls are TRBV29-1 and TRBJ1-2, with 7 bases lining up with TRBD1. The CDR3 spans 13 residues. Per germline, CDR1 SQVTM and CDR2 ANQGSEA. V lost 6 bases and J lost 7; bases outside the gene matches: 11. CDR3 sequence: CSVETGSKFGYTF. The CDR3, as DNA: TGCAGCGTGGAGACAGGGAGTAAATTTGGCTACACCTTC.

The chain is built from TRBV2 and TRBJ2-1, with D perhaps assigned TRBD1 or TRBD2 (5 bases each). The germline CDR1 and CDR2 sequences are SNHLY and FYNNEI. The V end was cut by 5 bases, the J end by 9 bases, with 20 bases between. The CDR3 extends over 15 amino acids. The CDR3 coding sequence is TGTGCCAGCAGTCGTTCGGGGCACCCCCCGGGTGAGCAGTTCTTC. This translates into CASSRSGHPPGEQFF.